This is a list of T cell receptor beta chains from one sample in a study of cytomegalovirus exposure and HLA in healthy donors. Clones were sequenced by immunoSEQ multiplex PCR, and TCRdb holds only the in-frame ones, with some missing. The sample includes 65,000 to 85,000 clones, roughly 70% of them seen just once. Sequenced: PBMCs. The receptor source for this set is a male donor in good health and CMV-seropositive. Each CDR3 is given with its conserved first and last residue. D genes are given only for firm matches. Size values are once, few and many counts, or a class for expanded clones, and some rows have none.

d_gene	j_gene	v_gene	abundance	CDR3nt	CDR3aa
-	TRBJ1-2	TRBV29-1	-	TGCAGCGTTGAGGGGGGAAGCAGCTATGGCTACACCTTC	CSVEGGSSYGYTF
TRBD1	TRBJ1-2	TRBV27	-	TGTGCCACTAGGGACAGGGGGCTTTCTGGCTACACCTTC	CATRDRGLSGYTF
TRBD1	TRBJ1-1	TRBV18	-	TGTGCCAGCTCACGCGCGGGGACAGGGGGCGCGGGGAACACTGAAGCTTTCTTT	CASSRAGTGGAGNTEAFF
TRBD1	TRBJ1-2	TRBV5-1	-	TGCGCCAGCAGCCACCGGGACAGGGAAGGTTATGGCTACACCTTC	CASSHRDREGYGYTF
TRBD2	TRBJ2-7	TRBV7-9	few	TGTGCCAGCAGCGCTATAGCGGGAGGGCCTGGAAACGAGCAGTACTTC	CASSAIAGGPGNEQYF
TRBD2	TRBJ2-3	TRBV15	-	TGTGCCACCAGCACCTTTACTAGCGCGAGCACAGATACGCAGTATTTT	CATSTFTSASTDTQYF
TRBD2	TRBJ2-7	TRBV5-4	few	TGTGCCAGCAGCTCGCGGACTAGCGGGAGATCCGAGCAGTACTTC	CASSSRTSGRSEQYF
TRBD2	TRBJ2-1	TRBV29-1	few	TGCAGCGTGGGGGGCGAGCGGGAGGCCAATGAGCAGTTCTTC	CSVGGEREANEQFF
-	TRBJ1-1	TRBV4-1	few	TGCGCCAGCAGCCGAGACCCAGGGGACACTGAAGCTTTCTTT	CASSRDPGDTEAFF
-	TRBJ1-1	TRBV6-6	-	TGTGCCAGCAGTTGCAGGCTAATGAACACTGAAGCTTTCTTT	CASSCRLMNTEAFF
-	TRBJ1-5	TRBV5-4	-	TGTGCCAGCAGCGCCGGGTCAGGGGTCGGACAGCCCCAGCATTTT	CASSAGSGVGQPQHF
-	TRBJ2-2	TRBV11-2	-	TGTGCCAGCAGCCTACAGAATTTATTTGGGGAGCTGTTTTTT	CASSLQNLFGELFF
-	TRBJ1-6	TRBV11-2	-	TGTGCCAGCAGCTTAGATCTCACGAGTAATTCACCCCTCCACTTT	CASSLDLTSNSPLHF
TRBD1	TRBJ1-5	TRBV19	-	TGTGCCAGTACCGAAAGGGACAGGGGAATATTGGGGAGCAATCAGCCCCAGCATTTT	CASTERDRGILGSNQPQHF
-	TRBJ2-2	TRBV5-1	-	TGCGCCAGCAGCTTGGGTCTGGACATTTCGAACACCGGGGAGCTGTTTTTT	CASSLGLDISNTGELFF
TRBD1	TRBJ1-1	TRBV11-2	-	TGTGCCAGCAGCTTAGATTGGTTGCAGGGGGCCTGGGACACTGAAGCTTTCTTT	CASSLDWLQGAWDTEAFF
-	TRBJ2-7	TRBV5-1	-	TGCGCCAGCAGCTTGGACGGGTATTCCTACGAGCAGTACTTC	CASSLDGYSYEQYF
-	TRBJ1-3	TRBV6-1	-	TGTGCCAGCAGTGAACTTGACAGGTCTGGAAACACCATATATTTT	CASSELDRSGNTIYF
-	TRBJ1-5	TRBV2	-	TGTGCCAGCAGGGAAGGGCTAGGGAGTCAGCCCCAGCATTTT	CASREGLGSQPQHF
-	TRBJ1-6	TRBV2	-	TGTGCCGCTCACTTTGGTCCAGGGCTCGTTGATTCACCCCTCCACTTT	CAAHFGPGLVDSPLHF
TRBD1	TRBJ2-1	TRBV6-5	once	TGTGCCAGCAGTTACGAGGGGGCTTCCTACAATGAGCAGTTCTTC	CASSYEGASYNEQFF
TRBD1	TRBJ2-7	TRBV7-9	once	TGTGCCAGCAGCTTAGCACAGGGGGCGATGGGCGAGCAGTACTTC	CASSLAQGAMGEQYF
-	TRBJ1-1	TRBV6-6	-	TGTGCCAGCAGTTACACTACAGGGTTGAACACTGAAGCTTTCTTT	CASSYTTGLNTEAFF
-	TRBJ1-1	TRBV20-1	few	TGCAGTGCCCAGGGGCCCACTGAAGCTTTCTTT	CSAQGPTEAFF
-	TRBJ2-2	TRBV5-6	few	TGTGCCAGCAGCTTGGATGGGGCCACTATCGGGGAGCTGTTTTTT	CASSLDGATIGELFF
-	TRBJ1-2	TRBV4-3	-	TGCGCCAGCAGCCAAGGGGAGGCGGCCAACTATGGCTACACCTTC	CASSQGEAANYGYTF
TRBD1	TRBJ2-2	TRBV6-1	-	TGTGCCAGCAGCCAGGGACAGCCGAACACCGGGGAGCTGTTTTTT	CASSQGQPNTGELFF
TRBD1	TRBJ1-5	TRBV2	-	TGTGCCAGCTCGGACAGGGTTTCTAATCAGCCCCAGCATTTT	CASSDRVSNQPQHF
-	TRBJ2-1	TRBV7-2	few	TGTGCCAGCAGCTTGGAGGGATATTCCAATGAGCAGTTCTTC	CASSLEGYSNEQFF
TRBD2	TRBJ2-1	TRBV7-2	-	TGTGCCAGCAGTAGGGGCGGGGGGGTTTCCTACAATGAGCAGTTCTTC	CASSRGGGVSYNEQFF
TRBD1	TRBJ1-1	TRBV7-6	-	TGTGCCAGCAGCTTACAGGGGGCCCAAGAAGCTTTCTTT	CASSLQGAQEAFF
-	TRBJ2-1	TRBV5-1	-	TGCGCCAGCAGCTTGTCGGGCGGGACCAGGGGGAATGAGCAGTTCTTC	CASSLSGGTRGNEQFF
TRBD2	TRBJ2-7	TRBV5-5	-	TGTGCCAGCACTCAAGTTAGCGGGAGCCCCGCCTACGAGCAGTACTTC	CASTQVSGSPAYEQYF
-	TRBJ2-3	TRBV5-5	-	TGTGCCAGCAGAGATGGGCGCGCAGATACGCAGTATTTT	CASRDGRADTQYF
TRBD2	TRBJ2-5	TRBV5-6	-	TGTGCCAGCAGCGCGGGGGGACGAGCAGAGACCCAGTACTTC	CASSAGGRAETQYF
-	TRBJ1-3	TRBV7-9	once	TGTTCCAGCAGCTCCAGACAGGAAAGCTCTGGAAACACCATATATTTT	CSSSSRQESSGNTIYF
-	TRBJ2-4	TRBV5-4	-	TGTGCCAGCGGCGCCGGGGAGGCGGGGTACATTCAGTACTTC	CASGAGEAGYIQYF